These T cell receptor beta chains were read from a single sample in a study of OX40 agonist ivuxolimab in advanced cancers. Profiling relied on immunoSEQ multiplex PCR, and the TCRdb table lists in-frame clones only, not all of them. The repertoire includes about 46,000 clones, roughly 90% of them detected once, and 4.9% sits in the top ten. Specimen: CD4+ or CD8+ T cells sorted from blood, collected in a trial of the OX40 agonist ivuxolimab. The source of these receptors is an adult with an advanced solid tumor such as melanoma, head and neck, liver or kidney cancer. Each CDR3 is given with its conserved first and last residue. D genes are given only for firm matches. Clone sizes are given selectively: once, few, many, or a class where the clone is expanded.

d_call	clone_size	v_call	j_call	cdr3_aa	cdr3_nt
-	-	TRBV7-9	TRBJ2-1	CASSLSYNEQFF	TGTGCCAGCAGCTTATCTTACAATGAGCAGTTCTTC
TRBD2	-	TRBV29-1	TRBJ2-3	CSVRERGETDTQYF	TGCAGCGTACGAGAGCGGGGAGAGACAGATACGCAGTATTTT
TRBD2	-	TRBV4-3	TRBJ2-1	CASSSFREGHNEQFF	TGCGCCAGCAGTTCCTTCCGGGAGGGTCACAATGAGCAGTTCTTC
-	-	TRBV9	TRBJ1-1	CASSVGGDTEAFF	TGTGCCAGCAGCGTGGGCGGGGACACTGAAGCTTTCTTT
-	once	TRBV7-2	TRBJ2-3	CASSFPSSTSTDTQYF	TGTGCCAGCAGCTTTCCTAGCAGTACTAGCACAGATACGCAGTATTTT
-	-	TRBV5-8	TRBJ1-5	CASSLVGAHQPQHF	TGTGCCAGCAGCTTAGTCGGGGCACATCAGCCCCAGCATTTT
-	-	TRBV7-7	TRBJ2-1	CASSLAMGAYNEQFF	TGTGCTAGCAGCTTAGCTATGGGGGCGTACAATGAGCAGTTCTTC
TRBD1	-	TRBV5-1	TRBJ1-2	CASSWTTGATNYGYTF	TGCGCCAGCAGCTGGACGACAGGGGCAACTAACTATGGCTACACCTTC
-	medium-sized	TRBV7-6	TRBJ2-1	CASSPLGLYNEQFF	TGTGCCAGCAGCCCTCTCGGACTGTACAATGAGCAGTTCTTC
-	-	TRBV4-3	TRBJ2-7	CASSQDKEGYEQYF	TGCGCCAGCAGCCAAGATAAGGAGGGCTACGAGCAGTACTTC
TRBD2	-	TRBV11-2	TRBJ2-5	CASSSGLAGVGRETQYF	TGTGCCAGCAGCTCCGGACTAGCGGGAGTGGGGAGAGAGACCCAGTACTTC
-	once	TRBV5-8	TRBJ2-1	CASSLRVGYNEQFF	TGTGCCAGCAGCTTGCGGGTGGGGTACAATGAGCAGTTCTTC
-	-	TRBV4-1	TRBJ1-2	CASGPLDSFGGYTF	TGCGCCAGCGGACCCCTGGACAGTTTCGGAGGCTACACCTTC
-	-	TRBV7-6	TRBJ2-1	CASSSTPGLTYNEQFF	TGTGCCAGCAGCTCTACCCCGGGACTGACCTACAATGAGCAGTTCTTC
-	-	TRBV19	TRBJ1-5	CASSIDPHSNQPQHF	TGTGCCAGTAGTATAGATCCCCATAGCAATCAGCCCCAGCATTTT
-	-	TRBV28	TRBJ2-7	CASSDSYYEQYF	TGTGCCAGCAGTGATTCTTACTACGAGCAGTACTTC
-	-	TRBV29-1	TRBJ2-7	CSVRGVLSYEQYF	TGCAGCGTCAGGGGGGTCCTCTCCTACGAGCAGTACTTC
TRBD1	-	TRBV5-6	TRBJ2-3	CASSFPAGTGSTDTQYF	TGTGCCAGCAGCTTCCCCGCCGGGACAGGGAGCACAGATACGCAGTATTTT
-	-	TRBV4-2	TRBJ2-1	CASSQVDVGTGSYNEQFF	TGTGCCAGCAGCCAAGTCGATGTCGGGACCGGATCCTACAATGAGCAGTTCTTC
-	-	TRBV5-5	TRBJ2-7	CASSFHYEQYF	TGTGCCAGCAGCTTCCACTACGAGCAGTACTTC
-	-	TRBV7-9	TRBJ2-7	CASSPTTSYEQYF	TGTGCCAGCAGCCCGACGACAAGCTACGAGCAGTACTTC
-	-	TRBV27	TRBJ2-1	CASKIAGMSSYNEQFF	TGTGCCAGCAAAATCGCGGGGATGAGCTCCTACAATGAGCAGTTCTTC
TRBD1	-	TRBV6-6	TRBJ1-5	CASSLGQGGNQPQHF	TGTGCCAGCAGCTTAGGACAGGGAGGCAATCAGCCCCAGCATTTT
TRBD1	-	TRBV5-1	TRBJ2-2	CASSLLGQGDGELFF	TGCGCCAGCAGCTTACTCGGACAGGGTGACGGGGAGCTGTTTTTT
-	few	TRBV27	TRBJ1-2	CASSPHTGGYTF	TGTGCCAGCAGTCCCCACACCGGTGGCTACACCTTC
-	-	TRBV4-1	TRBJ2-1	CASSQVVYNEQFF	TGCGCCAGCAGCCAAGTCGTTTACAATGAGCAGTTCTTC
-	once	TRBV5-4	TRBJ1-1	CASSQQPNTEAFF	TGTGCCAGCAGCCAGCAGCCGAACACTGAAGCTTTCTTT
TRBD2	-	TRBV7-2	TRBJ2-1	CASSPGLVNEQFF	TGTGCCAGCAGCCCGGGACTAGTCAATGAGCAGTTCTTC
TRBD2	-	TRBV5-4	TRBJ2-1	CASSFGTSGRNEQFF	TGTGCCAGCAGCTTCGGGACTAGCGGGAGGAATGAGCAGTTCTTC